This T cell receptor beta chain was documented in a study of patients and donors after allogeneic stem cell transplantation. Each CDR3 protein is one row after TCRdb ran MiXCR on the RT-PCR reads. The table lists 37,000 or so distinct CDR3 sequences, under 40% of them singletons, with 72% in the top ten. The TCR was taken from a human donor who was either an allogeneic HSCT recipient or a stem cell or donor lymphocyte infusion donor (not recorded which). It is not recorded whose cells these are; they may come from a transplant donor. The sequenced sample was blood, either unsorted or a sorted T cell fraction (not recorded which).

The CDR3 protein is CASSQADRWGADTEAFF. As DNA, the CDR3 is TGCGCCAGCAGCCAAGCCGATAGATGGGGGGCAGACACTGAAGCTTTCTTT. The chain links TRBV4-1 to TRBJ1-1; a possible D gene is TRBD1 (6 bases). Germline V CDR1 and CDR2: MGHRA, YSYEKL. V dropped 1 base and J dropped 3 bases, with 18 bases sitting between them. This CDR3 has 17 amino acids.